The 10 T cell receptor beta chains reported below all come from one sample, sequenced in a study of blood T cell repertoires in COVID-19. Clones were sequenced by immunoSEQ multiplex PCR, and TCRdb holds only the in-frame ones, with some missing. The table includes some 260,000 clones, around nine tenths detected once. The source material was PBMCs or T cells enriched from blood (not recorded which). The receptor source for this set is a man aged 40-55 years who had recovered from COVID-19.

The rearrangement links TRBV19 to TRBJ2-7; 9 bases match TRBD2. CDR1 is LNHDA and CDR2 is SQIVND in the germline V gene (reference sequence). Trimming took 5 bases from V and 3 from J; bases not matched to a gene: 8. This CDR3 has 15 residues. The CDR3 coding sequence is TGTGCCAGTAGTGAGGTGACTAGCGGAAACTACGAGCAGTACTTC. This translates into CASSEVTSGNYEQYF.

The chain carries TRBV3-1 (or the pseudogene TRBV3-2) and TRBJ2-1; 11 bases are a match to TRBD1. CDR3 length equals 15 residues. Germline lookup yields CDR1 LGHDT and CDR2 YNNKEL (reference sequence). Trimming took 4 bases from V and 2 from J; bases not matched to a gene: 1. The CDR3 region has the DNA TGTGCCAGCAGCCGGACAGGGGGCACCTACAATGAGCAGTTCTTC. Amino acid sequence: CASSRTGGTYNEQFF.

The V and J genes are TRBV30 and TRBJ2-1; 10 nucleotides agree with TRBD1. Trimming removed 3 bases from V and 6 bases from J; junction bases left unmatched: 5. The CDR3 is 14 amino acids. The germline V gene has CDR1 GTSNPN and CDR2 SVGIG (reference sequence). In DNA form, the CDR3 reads TGTGCCTGGAGCCGGGACAGGGGAGCCAATGAGCAGTTCTTC. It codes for CAWSRDRGANEQFF.

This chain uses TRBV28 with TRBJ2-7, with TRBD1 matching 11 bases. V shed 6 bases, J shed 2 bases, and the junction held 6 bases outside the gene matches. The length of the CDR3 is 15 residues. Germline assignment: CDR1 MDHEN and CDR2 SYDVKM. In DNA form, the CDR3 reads TGTGCCAGCAGCCCAGCGGGACAGGGGGCCTACGAGCAGTACTTC. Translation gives CASSPAGQGAYEQYF.

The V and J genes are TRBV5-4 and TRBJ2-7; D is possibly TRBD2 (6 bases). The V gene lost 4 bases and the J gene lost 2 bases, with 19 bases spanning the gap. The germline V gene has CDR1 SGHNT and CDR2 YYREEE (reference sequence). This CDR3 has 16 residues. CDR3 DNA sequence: TGTGCCAGCAGCCCGGATATCCAGCGGGCCCCCTACGAGCAGTACTTC. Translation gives CASSPDIQRAPYEQYF.

The CDR3 DNA sequence: TGTGCCAGCAGCTTACTGGCTACTAGGGAGCAAAACATTCAGTACTTC. Amino acid sequence: CASSLLATREQNIQYF. The chain combines TRBV7-2 with TRBJ2-4; weak D call: TRBD2 (5 bases). The CDR3 extends over 16 amino acids. CDR1 is SGHTA and CDR2 is FQGNSA in the germline V gene. Trimming cost V 2 bases and J 5 bases, with 16 bases left between them.

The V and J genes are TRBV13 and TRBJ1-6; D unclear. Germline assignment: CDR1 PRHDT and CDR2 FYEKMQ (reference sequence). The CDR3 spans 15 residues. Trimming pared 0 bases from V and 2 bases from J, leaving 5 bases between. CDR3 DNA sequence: TGTGCCAGCAGCTTAGGACTCGCCTATAATTCACCCCTCCACTTT. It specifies CASSLGLAYNSPLHF.

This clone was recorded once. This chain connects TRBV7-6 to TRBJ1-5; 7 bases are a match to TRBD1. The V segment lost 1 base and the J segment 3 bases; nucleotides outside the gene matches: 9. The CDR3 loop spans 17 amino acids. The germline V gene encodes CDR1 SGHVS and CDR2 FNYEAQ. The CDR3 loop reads CASSLGSNTGDNQPQHF. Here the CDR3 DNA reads TGTGCCAGCAGCTTAGGAAGTAATACAGGGGACAATCAGCCCCAGCATTTT. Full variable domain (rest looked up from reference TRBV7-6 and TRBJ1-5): GAGVSQSPRYKVTKRGQDVALRCDPISGHVSLYWYRQALGQGPEFLTYFNYEAQQDKSGLPNDRFSAERPEGSISTLTIQRTEQRDSAMYRCASSLGSNTGDNQPQHFGDGTRLSIL.

The CDR3 loop is CASSASIAGSYNEQFF. CDR3 nucleotide sequence: TGTGCCAGCAGTGCCAGCATAGCGGGTTCCTACAATGAGCAGTTCTTC. The chain joins TRBV6-1 to TRBJ2-1; 7 nucleotides agree with TRBD2. CDR3 length equals 16 residues. The germline gives CDR1 MNHNS, CDR2 SASEGT. The V gene end was trimmed by 4 bases and the J gene end by 1 base; junction bases not matched to a gene: 7.

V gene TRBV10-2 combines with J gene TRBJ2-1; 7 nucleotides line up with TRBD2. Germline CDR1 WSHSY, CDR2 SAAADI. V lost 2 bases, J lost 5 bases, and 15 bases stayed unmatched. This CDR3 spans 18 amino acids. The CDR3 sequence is CASSEGLAEHIDDNEQFF. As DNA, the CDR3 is TGCGCCAGCAGTGAGGGGCTAGCGGAACATATAGATGACAATGAGCAGTTCTTC.